This passage covers 12 T cell receptor beta chains from one sample sequenced in a study of shared clonotypes between healthy human individuals. The protocol was immunoSEQ multiplex PCR, while the TCRdb copy is restricted to in-frame clones and leaves out a portion. The sample has millions of clones; more than 80% are singletons. The sequenced material came from naive CD4+ T cells sorted from blood. Subset in this sample: CD45RA+ positively selected. The receptors come from a man aged 18 to 29 in good health.

The V and J genes are TRBV7-6 and TRBJ2-7, with D tentatively TRBD2 (6 bases). V was pared by 5 bases and J by 0 bases, with 17 bases between. From germline, CDR1 is SGHVS and CDR2 FNYEAQ. The CDR3 is 16 amino acids. CDR3 in DNA: TGTGCCAGCAGCGCTCGACCGGAGGGGAACTCCTACGAGCAGTACTTC. Residues: CASSARPEGNSYEQYF.

The V and J genes are TRBV28 and TRBJ2-7; a possible D gene is TRBD1 (8 bases). This CDR3 region has 13 residues. The germline gives CDR1 MDHEN, CDR2 SYDVKM. V lost 6 bases and J lost 6, with 15 bases in between. The CDR3 DNA reads as TGTGCCAGCAGGGGCTACAGGGGGGGCGAGCAGTACTTC. The encoded protein is CASRGYRGGEQYF.

The V and J genes are TRBV6-4 and TRBJ1-1, with 7 bases identical to TRBD1. With V trimmed by 3 bases and J by 6 bases, 10 bases remained unmatched. CDR1 and CDR2 (germline): MRHNA, SNTAGT. The CDR3 loop spans 15 amino acids. DNA for the CDR3: TGTGCCAGCAGTGAATGGGCAGGGGGGACTTCTGAAGCTTTCTTT. This gives the protein CASSEWAGGTSEAFF.

This chain connects TRBV9 to TRBJ2-3, with D perhaps TRBD1 or TRBD2 (5 bases each). Per germline, CDR1 SGDLS and CDR2 YYNGEE. Trimming shortened V by 5 bases and J by 8 bases, and 21 bases separated the two germline ends. The CDR3 has 15 residues. DNA of the CDR3: TGTGCCAGCAGGCACTTGGGACCAAATTTGCTTACGCAGTATTTT. Translated, it gives CASRHLGPNLLTQYF.

This chain connects TRBV5-8 to TRBJ1-4, with a possible D match to TRBD1 (5 bases). CDR3 length: 17 residues. Germline-derived CDR1 and CDR2 are SGHTS and YDEGEE. With 4 bases removed from V and 0 bases from J, the gap between germline ends came to 16 bases. The CDR3 loop is CASSPGEGTATNEKLFF. CDR3 nucleotides: TGTGCCAGCAGCCCCGGGGAAGGGACTGCAACTAATGAAAAACTGTTTTTT.

V usage is TRBV6-4 and J usage is TRBJ2-2; D call uncertain. Per the germline V gene, CDR1 is MRHNA and CDR2 is SNTAGT. V was shortened by 4 bases and J by 3 bases, with 3 bases between the two germline ends. The CDR3 extends over 12 amino acids. CDR3 coding DNA: TGTGCCAGCAGTGGTTACACCGGGGAGCTGTTTTTT. This gives the protein CASSGYTGELFF.

The chain carries TRBV18 and TRBJ2-4; 7 nucleotides align to TRBD1. The V and J ends lost 3 bases and 7 bases, in that order; junction bases with no gene match: 12. The CDR3 is 16 residues long. Germline lookup yields CDR1 KGHSH and CDR2 LQKENI. This chain's CDR3 is CASSPPQGLGMNIQYF. CDR3 bases: TGTGCCAGCTCACCCCCACAGGGGCTCGGTATGAACATTCAGTACTTC. Filled out from reference TRBV18 and TRBJ2-4, the complete variable domain reads NAGVMQNPRHLVRRRGQEARLRCSPMKGHSHVYWYRQLPEEGLKFMVYLQKENIIDESGMPKERFSAEFPKEGPSILRIQQVVRGDSAAYFCASSPPQGLGMNIQYFGAGTRLSVL.

This chain links TRBV5-1 with TRBJ2-5, with D uncertain. This CDR3 is 15 amino acids long. V shed 8 bases and J shed 0 bases, with 17 bases lying between them. Germline V gives CDR1 SGHRS, CDR2 YFSETQ. Here the CDR3 DNA reads TGCGCCAGTCGGCCCGGGCCCCGAGACCAAGAGACCCAGTACTTC. Its protein is CASRPGPRDQETQYF.

This chain connects TRBV28 to TRBJ1-2; D is perhaps TRBD1 (5 bases). Per germline, CDR1 MDHEN and CDR2 SYDVKM. The CDR3 has 14 residues. V was cut by 5 bases and J by 8 bases, with 18 bases left in between. The chain's CDR3 is CASSPPGRLLGYTF. CDR3 nucleotide sequence: TGTGCCAGCAGTCCTCCGGGACGGCTATTAGGCTACACCTTC.

On this clone itself: The same CDR3 also results from other DNA sequences found in this sample. The chain's CDR3 is CASSLGQGGTEAFF. The CDR3 DNA follows: TGCGCCAGCAGCTTGGGGCAGGGAGGCACTGAAGCTTTCTTT. V is TRBV5-1 and J is TRBJ1-1; D perhaps matches TRBD1 (5 bases). The CDR3 runs to 14 residues. Looked up from germline, CDR1 is SGHRS and CDR2 is YFSETQ. The germline V and J ends were trimmed by 0 bases and 4 bases, with 10 bases remaining between them.

A few counts support this clone. CDR3 DNA sequence: TGCGCCAGCAGCGGGATTGGTGACACTGAAGCTTTCTTT. Amino acid sequence: CASSGIGDTEAFF. The chain links TRBV5-1 to TRBJ1-1; unclear D gene. Germline assignment: CDR1 SGHRS and CDR2 YFSETQ. Trimming took 4 bases from V and 3 from J, leaving 10 bases between them. This CDR3 is built from 13 residues.

This rearrangement joins TRBV6-6 to TRBJ2-2; 7 nucleotides line up with TRBD2. V trimming: 8 bases; J trimming: 6 bases; junction bases outside the gene matches: 6. From germline, CDR1 is MNHNY and CDR2 SVGAGI (reference sequence). CDR3 size: 13 residues. The CDR3 sequence is CASRGLVAGELFF. DNA of the CDR3: TGTGCCAGCCGTGGACTAGTGGCCGGGGAGCTGTTTTTT.